Listed here are 25 T cell receptor beta chains from one sample, sequenced in a study of blood T cell repertoires in COVID-19 (dated by TCRdb to the early 2020s). Library preparation used the immunoSEQ multiplex PCR assay. TCRdb took this table from immuneACCESS and kept in-frame rearrangements with V and J called. Such tables lack part of the clones; where checked against another copy, unresolved V genes explain under half of the gap, and the rest is unexplained. In all, the sample holds approximately 59,000 clones, and more than 80% of those were seen once. Roughly 30% of the sample belongs to the ten largest clones. Sequenced: peripheral blood. The receptors come from a man in his 60s with COVID-19, enrolled during active disease.

The chain has TRBV3-1 (or the pseudogene TRBV3-2) and TRBJ1-6, with TRBD1 as a possible D gene (5 bases). Germline values: CDR1 LGHDT, CDR2 YNNKEL (reference sequence). V dropped 3 bases and J dropped 2 bases, with 11 bases sitting between them. CDR3 length: 16 amino acids. The CDR3: CASSHWRDAYNSPLHF. The CDR3 DNA is TGTGCCAGCAGCCATTGGCGGGACGCCTATAATTCACCCCTCCACTTT.

The count of this clone is one. The chain links TRBV20-1 to TRBJ2-5, with D unresolved. CDR3 size: 11 residues. V was trimmed by 1 base and J by 5 bases, leaving 5 bases between them. Germline CDR1 reads DFQATT; CDR2 reads SNEGSKA (reference sequence). CDR3 sequence (DNA): TGCAGTGCTAGAGTTAGTGAGACCCAGTACTTC. It codes for CSARVSETQYF.

The V call is TRBV11-2, the J call TRBJ2-1, with a tentative D call TRBD2 (6 bases). This CDR3 comprises 14 residues. V was shortened by 5 bases and J by 6 bases, with 14 bases between the two germline ends. The germline CDR1 and CDR2 sequences are SGHAT and FQNNGV. The CDR3 DNA is TGTGCCAGCAGCCCCGGAAGGGGAGGCAATGAGCAGTTCTTC. Translation: CASSPGRGGNEQFF.

The V and J genes are TRBV19 and TRBJ1-4, with 8 bases that match TRBD1. The CDR3 runs to 18 residues. CDR1 LNHDA and CDR2 SQIVND come from the germline V gene (reference sequence). Trimming took 6 bases from V and 8 from J; bases not matched to a gene: 20. CDR3 loop: CASSPGLMADRGKEKLFF. The CDR3 region has the DNA TGTGCCAGTAGCCCGGGGTTGATGGCTGACAGGGGCAAGGAAAAACTGTTTTTT.

The chain carries TRBV5-4 and TRBJ2-2, with 9 bases aligning to TRBD1. The trim removed 5 bases at V and 4 bases at J, leaving 12 bases unmatched. CDR1 SGHNT and CDR2 YYREEE come from the germline V gene (reference sequence). The CDR3 contains 17 residues. The CDR3 spells CASRDTGTGRFTGELFF. The CDR3 DNA reads as TGTGCCAGCAGGGATACCGGGACAGGGAGATTCACCGGGGAGCTGTTTTTT.

Points on this clone: The junction does not match germline at one end; this may be a read error. The genes are TRBV7-9 and TRBJ2-1; D is uncertain. The germline V gene has CDR1 SEHNR and CDR2 FQNEAQ (reference sequence). This CDR3 spans 12 amino acids. CDR3 DNA: TGTGCCAGCACGCGCTCCTACAGTGAGCAGTTCTTC. This encodes CASTRSYSEQFF.

The chain combines TRBV19 with TRBJ1-5; TRBD1 matches 8 bases. The CDR3 spans 13 residues. J gave up 3 bases and V 8 bases, and 3 bases lay outside the gene matches. Per germline, CDR1 LNHDA and CDR2 SQIVND (reference sequence). This CDR3 reads CASAQGDNQPQHF. CDR3 nucleotides: TGTGCCAGTGCACAGGGGGACAATCAGCCCCAGCATTTT.

CDR3 region: CASSRTGQGRRNEQFF. The CDR3, as DNA: TGTGCCAGTAGTAGGACGGGACAGGGAAGGCGCAATGAGCAGTTCTTC. The J gene is TRBJ2-1, the V gene TRBV19; TRBD1 matches at 9 bases. The CDR3 extends over 16 amino acids. Trimming took 4 bases from V and 6 from J; bases not matched to a gene: 10. CDR1 LNHDA and CDR2 SQIVND come from the germline V gene (reference sequence). The variable domain in full, with the rest retrieved from reference TRBV19 and TRBJ2-1, is DGGITQSPKYLFRKEGQNVTLSCEQNLNHDAMYWYRQDPGQGLRLIYYSQIVNDFQKGDIAEGYSVSREKKESFPLTVTSAQKNPTAFYLCASSRTGQGRRNEQFFGPGTRLTVL.

The rearrangement links TRBV5-4 to TRBJ1-1; unclear D gene. The CDR3 length is 16 residues. Germline CDR1 is SGHNT and CDR2 is YYREEE (reference sequence). The V gene lost 4 bases and the J gene lost 1 base, with 17 bases spanning the gap. For the CDR3, the DNA is TGTGCCAGCAGCCCACCCTACCGGGGAAAGAACACTGAAGCTTTCTTT. It is translated as CASSPPYRGKNTEAFF.

J is TRBJ2-5 and V is TRBV5-4, with D maybe TRBD1 (6 bases). The CDR3 length is 16 residues. V was trimmed by 0 bases and J by 0 bases, leaving 12 bases between them. Germline CDR1 is SGHNT and CDR2 is YYREEE (reference sequence). The CDR3 region is CASSLGTGSHQETQYF. The CDR3 coding sequence is TGTGCCAGCAGCTTGGGAACAGGGTCCCACCAAGAGACCCAGTACTTC.

The chain employs TRBV13 and TRBJ1-2; 9 bases align to TRBD1. J was trimmed by 6 bases and V by 5 bases; bases with no gene match: 13. This CDR3 comprises 16 residues. Germline CDR1 reads PRHDT; CDR2 reads FYEKMQ (reference sequence). DNA of the CDR3: TGTGCCAGCAGCGGGGGGACAGGGAGTTTGAAGGATGGCTACACCTTC. Translating gives CASSGGTGSLKDGYTF.

The chain combines TRBV11-2 with TRBJ2-1, with TRBD2 matching over 11 bases. The V gene end was trimmed by 1 base and the J gene end by 9 bases; junction bases not matched to a gene: 5. CDR1 and CDR2 from the germline V gene are SGHAT and FQNNGV. CDR3 size: 15 residues. CDR3 loop: CASSLVAGGQGEQFF. DNA for the CDR3: TGTGCCAGCAGCTTAGTAGCGGGGGGGCAGGGTGAGCAGTTCTTC.

The chain uses TRBV7-9 and TRBJ2-1; D gene unclear. Trimming pared 5 bases from V and 7 bases from J, leaving 6 bases between. This CDR3 has 11 amino acids. The germline V gene has CDR1 SEHNR and CDR2 FQNEAQ (reference sequence). The CDR3 bases are TGTGCCAGCAGCACAATTAATGAGCAGTTCTTC. Its translation is CASSTINEQFF.

In this sample, this clone turned up a few times. The chain has TRBV9 and TRBJ1-5, with TRBD1 identical over 7 bases. The CDR3 extends over 14 amino acids. V was pared by 4 bases and J by 6 bases, with 7 bases of the junction left unmatched. Germline lookup yields CDR1 SGDLS and CDR2 YYNGEE. The CDR3 DNA follows: TGTGCCAGCAGCCTGACAGGGAATGGTCAGCCCCAGCATTTT. Protein sequence: CASSLTGNGQPQHF. The full variable domain, in which reference TRBV9 and TRBJ1-5 provide the parts outside the CDR3, is DSGVTQTPKHLITATGQRVTLRCSPRSGDLSVYWYQQSLDQGLQFLIQYYNGEERAKGNILERFSAQQFPDLHSELNLSSLELGDSALYFCASSLTGNGQPQHFGDGTRLSIL.

The chain is built from TRBV24-1 and TRBJ2-3, with 12 positions matching TRBD2. The CDR3 totals 17 residues. After removal of 7 bases from V and 6 bases from J, the junction contained 13 bases not matched to a gene. Germline V gene sequence: CDR1 KGHDR, CDR2 SFDVKD. As DNA, the CDR3 is TGTGCCACCAGCGCCGGGGGTCTAGCGGGGGGGCACGATACGCAGTATTTT. This codes for CATSAGGLAGGHDTQYF.

V and J are TRBV14 and TRBJ2-6; tentative D call: TRBD1 (7 bases). Trimming cost V 2 bases and J 2 bases, with 16 bases left between them. The germline V gene has CDR1 SGHDN and CDR2 FVKESK. The CDR3 contains 18 residues. Written as DNA, the CDR3 is TGTGCCAGCAGCCAACTCCACGGAGGGGGCGCTGGGGCCAACGTCCTGACTTTC. Its protein product is CASSQLHGGGAGANVLTF.

The J gene is TRBJ1-5, the V gene TRBV2; D perhaps matches TRBD1 (6 bases). V dropped 8 bases and J dropped 2 bases, with 19 bases sitting between them. Germline-derived CDR1 and CDR2 are SNHLY and FYNNEI. The CDR3 extends over 16 amino acids. This CDR3 is CASSPRGALGNQPQHF. As DNA, the CDR3 is TGTGCCAGCTCCCCCCGGGGGGCGTTAGGCAATCAGCCCCAGCATTTT.

The J gene is TRBJ2-1, the V gene TRBV5-1; a possible D gene is TRBD1 (5 bases). This CDR3 comprises 13 residues. The V gene lost 2 bases and the J gene lost 10 bases, with 13 bases spanning the gap. CDR1 and CDR2 from the germline V gene are SGHRS and YFSETQ. The CDR3 DNA reads TGCGCCAGCAGCTTACCCTTGACAGCCGAGCAGTTCTTC. The encoded protein is CASSLPLTAEQFF.

The chain uses TRBV5-1 and TRBJ1-1, with 9 bases identical to TRBD1. Germline assignment: CDR1 SGHRS and CDR2 YFSETQ. With V trimmed by 3 bases and J by 3 bases, 6 bases remained unmatched. This CDR3 spans 15 amino acids. Here the CDR3 reads CASSSGQGFYTEAFF. CDR3 bases: TGCGCCAGCAGCTCAGGACAGGGGTTTTACACTGAAGCTTTCTTT.

The chain couples TRBV27 to TRBJ2-7, with 9 bases identical to TRBD1. The CDR3 is made up of 14 amino acids. Germline V lookup: CDR1 MNHEY, CDR2 SMNVEV (reference sequence). The V gene end was trimmed by 3 bases and the J gene end by 2 bases; junction bases not matched to a gene: 2. The CDR3: CASSFGTGTYEQYF. The CDR3 DNA sequence: TGTGCCAGCAGTTTTGGGACAGGGACCTACGAGCAGTACTTC.

J is TRBJ2-7 and V is TRBV4-3, with D possibly being TRBD2 (6 bases). CDR1 is LGHNA, CDR2 YSLEER, per germline. V lost 4 bases, J lost 3 bases, and 13 bases lay in between. CDR3 size: 14 residues. In DNA form, the CDR3 reads TGCGCCAGCAGCCTAGCGGAGGGCTACTACGAGCAGTACTTC. Its protein product is CASSLAEGYYEQYF.

The chain joins TRBV7-3 to TRBJ2-7; tentatively, D is TRBD2 (7 bases). Germline CDR1 SGHTA, CDR2 FQGTGA. The V end lost 2 bases, the J end lost 6 bases, and 17 bases lay between the germline ends. This CDR3 contains 15 residues. The CDR3 sequence: CASSLQSHRGAEQYF. The DNA of the CDR3 is TGTGCCAGCAGCTTACAATCCCACCGGGGGGCCGAGCAGTACTTC.

This clone appeared a single time. The V call is TRBV4-3, the J call TRBJ1-1, with 10 bases fitting TRBD1. The CDR3 runs 14 residues. The V gene end was trimmed by 1 base and the J gene end by 9 bases; junction bases not matched to a gene: 5. Looked up from germline, CDR1 is LGHNA and CDR2 is YSLEER. The CDR3 DNA reads TGCGCCAGCAGCCAAGGACAGGGGGCGGAGAAAGCTTTCTTT. The encoded protein is CASSQGQGAEKAFF.

The rearrangement joins TRBV14 to TRBJ1-1; D not certain. The V gene's germline CDR1 is SGHDN and CDR2 FVKESK. The V end was cut by 1 base, the J end by 4 bases, with 7 bases between. This CDR3 has 13 amino acids. The CDR3 reads CASSQVGSTEAFF. CDR3 bases: TGTGCCAGCAGCCAAGTCGGTTCCACTGAAGCTTTCTTT.

The rearrangement links TRBV18 to TRBJ1-2; weak D call: TRBD1 (6 bases). The germline V gene has CDR1 KGHSH and CDR2 LQKENI. The V end lost 3 bases, the J end lost 5 bases, and 16 bases lay between the germline ends. The CDR3 is 15 amino acids. The CDR3 spells CASSPTPGQSYGYTF. The CDR3 coding sequence is TGTGCCAGCTCACCTACACCCGGACAGAGTTATGGCTACACCTTC.